A selection of T cell receptor beta chains follows, all from one sample in a study of shared clonotypes between healthy human individuals. Some clones are missing from TCRdb's copy, which holds only in-frame ones; the method was immunoSEQ multiplex PCR. Of roughly 700,000 clones in the sample, around 72% were seen once. Sequencing was done on a sample of memory CD4+ T cells sorted from blood. These receptors were obtained from a woman in her 30s in good health. The CDR3 runs from the conserved cysteine through the conserved F or W. Fields, in order: CDR3 DNA, CDR3 protein, clone size, J gene, D gene, V gene. A D gene is named only where the DNA matches it firmly. Size is stated for part of the rows, as once, few or many counts, or as a class when the clone is expanded.

TGTGCCACTAGAGGCCCAGCGGGACTCTACAATGAGCAGTTCTTC CATRGPAGLYNEQFF few TRBJ2-1 TRBD2 TRBV15
TGCGCCAGCAGGATTGACCTTAGCGGGAGCCTCGAGCAGTACTTC CASRIDLSGSLEQYF . TRBJ2-7 TRBD2 TRBV5-1
TGCAGCGTTGAGGGGGGAGAAGGGAAGCGGGGCTACACCTTC CSVEGGEGKRGYTF . TRBJ1-2 . TRBV29-1
TGTGCCAGTAGATCTATCACAGATACGCAGTATTTT CASRSITDTQYF . TRBJ2-3 . TRBV19
TGTGCCAGCAGCCTTCAACAGAGAAAGGGTCAGGTTCCAGATACGCAGTATTTT CASSLQQRKGQVPDTQYF few TRBJ2-3 . TRBV27
TGTGCCAGCAGCGACCGGGGATATCGGTCCTACGAGCAGTACTTC CASSDRGYRSYEQYF . TRBJ2-7 . TRBV6-1
TGCGCCAGCAGCCAAGAACAGGGGGCTGCTGGGGCCAACGTCCTGACTTTC CASSQEQGAAGANVLTF . TRBJ2-6 TRBD1 TRBV4-1
TGTGCCAGCTCACCCGGCGGGAGAGACGGCGAGCAGTACTTC CASSPGGRDGEQYF . TRBJ2-7 TRBD2 TRBV18
TGTGCCAGCAGTGATTTAAAACTAGCGGGAGACTCCTACGAGCAGTACTTC CASSDLKLAGDSYEQYF . TRBJ2-7 TRBD2 TRBV2
TGTGCCAGTAGTATAGACAGGGTTAGCAATCAGCCCCAGCATTTT CASSIDRVSNQPQHF . TRBJ1-5 . TRBV19
TGTGCCAGCAGTCCAGCAGGGGGGCAAAGCGAGCAGTACTTC CASSPAGGQSEQYF . TRBJ2-7 . TRBV28
TGCGCCAGCAGCTTTAGCGGAGGCAGGACCGGGGAGCTGTTTTTT CASSFSGGRTGELFF . TRBJ2-2 . TRBV5-1
TGTGCCTGGAGTCCCGGGACAGGTCGACGGGTGCGGTTTTTT CAWSPGTGRRVRFF . TRBJ1-4 TRBD1 TRBV30
TGTGCCAGCAGAGACAGGGGGCGCGGGAAACTGTTTTTT CASRDRGRGKLFF few TRBJ1-4 TRBD1 TRBV6-5
TGTGCCAGTAAGACAGGGGACCATGGCTACACCTTC CASKTGDHGYTF . TRBJ1-2 TRBD1 TRBV19
TGTGCCAGCAGCCCACCGACTAGCGGGAGGACGTTCTTC CASSPPTSGRTFF . TRBJ2-1 TRBD2 TRBV7-6
TGTGCCAGCAGTCCTTTAGGTGTAGCCAAAAACATTCAGTACTTC CASSPLGVAKNIQYF few TRBJ2-4 . TRBV27
TGCGCCAGCAGCGTAGCAGGGGGCCGGTATGGCTACACCTTC CASSVAGGRYGYTF . TRBJ1-2 TRBD1 TRBV5-1
TGTGCCAGCAGCTCCCTAGCGGGGCCATACGAGCAGTACTTC CASSSLAGPYEQYF . TRBJ2-7 TRBD2 TRBV5-6
TGCGCCAGCAGCCGGGGCCTAGCGGGAGGGGACGAGCAGTACTTC CASSRGLAGGDEQYF . TRBJ2-7 TRBD2 TRBV5-1
TGTGCCAGCAGCTCCACAGGGGAGGGGAAAAACACTGAAGCTTTCTTT CASSSTGEGKNTEAFF . TRBJ1-1 TRBD1 TRBV6-6
TGTGCCAGCAGTGATTCGGTCGACTATGGCTACACCTTC CASSDSVDYGYTF . TRBJ1-2 . TRBV2
TGTGCCAGCAGTTCCCCCGGGACAAAAGTGAGGGTCCAGCCCCAGCATTTT CASSSPGTKVRVQPQHF few TRBJ1-5 . TRBV28
TGTGCCAGCAGCCATTTCGGCGGGAGTCTAAATGAGCAGTTCTTC CASSHFGGSLNEQFF . TRBJ2-1 TRBD2 TRBV14
TGTGCCAGCAATCCTCGACGTATAGGGGGGGAAAAACTGTTTTTT CASNPRRIGGEKLFF . TRBJ1-4 . TRBV6-5
TGTGCCTGGGGGCTGAGGCGGGAGGGGATTAGTGAGCAGTTCTTC CAWGLRREGISEQFF . TRBJ2-1 TRBD2 TRBV28
TGTGCCAGCGGGGGACTAGCGGTGAACACCGGGGAGCTGTTTTTT CASGGLAVNTGELFF . TRBJ2-2 TRBD2 TRBV4-2
TGTGCCAGCAGCTTACCGGCAGGAACTTCCTACGAGCAGTACTTC CASSLPAGTSYEQYF once TRBJ2-7 . TRBV7-9
TGTGCCAGCAGATCAGCGGGGTCCGGGGAGCTGTTTTTT CASRSAGSGELFF . TRBJ2-2 TRBD2 TRBV7-9
TGTGCCAGCCGCCGGACGATCCTAGCCAAAAACATTCAGTACTTC CASRRTILAKNIQYF . TRBJ2-4 . TRBV6-1
TGTGCCAGCATCGGAAGGGGGGCGCGCACCGGGGAGCTGTTTTTT CASIGRGARTGELFF few TRBJ2-2 . TRBV6-1
TGTGCCAGCAGCCCCGCCGGGACTAGCGTCACCGGGGAGCTGTTTTTT CASSPAGTSVTGELFF . TRBJ2-2 TRBD2 TRBV9
TGCGCCAGCAGCCCCCTCGTGGGGTTGGGGACCCAGTACTTC CASSPLVGLGTQYF once TRBJ2-5 . TRBV4-1
TGCAGCGTTGAAGGCGGTGGTATCTCCTACAATGAGCAGTTCTTC CSVEGGGISYNEQFF . TRBJ2-1 . TRBV29-1
TGCAGCGTCGAAATCCTAGGAGCGGCCGCCTACAATGAGCAGTTCTTC CSVEILGAAAYNEQFF few TRBJ2-1 . TRBV29-1
TGTGCCAGTAGTACGGGACAGGGTTCCTACGAGCAGTACTTC CASSTGQGSYEQYF . TRBJ2-7 TRBD1 TRBV19
TGTGCCAGCAGCGTGGGGATAGCGGGAACGAACACTGAAGCTTTCTTT CASSVGIAGTNTEAFF . TRBJ1-1 . TRBV9
TGTGCCAGCAGCCCACTTCGGACAGGGGCGGCGGGACTGTTTTTT CASSPLRTGAAGLFF . TRBJ1-4 TRBD1 TRBV9
TGTGCCAGCAGCGAGACAGTTAACTATGGCTACACCTTC CASSETVNYGYTF once TRBJ1-2 . TRBV28
TGTGCCACCAGCAGAGATGTAGGGACCCAAGAGACCCAGTACTTC CATSRDVGTQETQYF . TRBJ2-5 . TRBV15
TGTGCCAGCGGAGGGACAGTCTACAATCAACCCCAGCATTTT CASGGTVYNQPQHF . TRBJ1-5 TRBD1 TRBV28
TGTGCCAGCAGCCGGGACAGGGGTAACTCTGGGGCCAACGTCCTGACTTTC CASSRDRGNSGANVLTF . TRBJ2-6 TRBD1 TRBV9
TGCGCCAGCAGCTTGGCTCTAGCTGTGACCTACGAGCAGTACTTC CASSLALAVTYEQYF . TRBJ2-7 . TRBV5-1
TGTGCCAGCAGTGAATCGGTTCCCAGGAACACCATATATTTT CASSESVPRNTIYF . TRBJ1-3 . TRBV25-1
TGTGCCAGCAGTCCAACTACCCCCGATACGCAGTATTTT CASSPTTPDTQYF few TRBJ2-3 . TRBV7-9
TGTGCCAGCAGTTTTACTAGCGGGAGAAGAGGCGAGCAGTTCTTC CASSFTSGRRGEQFF . TRBJ2-1 TRBD2 TRBV27
TGTGCCAGCAGTTCCCAGGGAGCGGAGACCCAGTACTTC CASSSQGAETQYF . TRBJ2-5 . TRBV28
TGCAGCGGTGGTTTTCTGGGCGGGAGTTCATACGAGCAGTACTTC CSGGFLGGSSYEQYF few TRBJ2-7 TRBD2 TRBV29-1
TGTGCCAGCAGTTTATCGATTAACAGTAATGGCTACACCTTC CASSLSINSNGYTF . TRBJ1-2 . TRBV27
TGTGCCAGCAGCTCGGGGCCCCAAGAGACCCAGTACTTC CASSSGPQETQYF many TRBJ2-5 . TRBV14
TGCGCCAGCAGCCATCCACTAGGAGGGGCACCCTACGAGCAGTACTTC CASSHPLGGAPYEQYF . TRBJ2-7 . TRBV4-1
TGTGCCAGCAGCGTGAGCGGGAGCGGCCCTGAGCAGTTCTTC CASSVSGSGPEQFF many TRBJ2-1 TRBD2 TRBV9
TGCGCCAGCAGCTTGGCCTCGACGGGCTACAATGAGCAGTTCTTC CASSLASTGYNEQFF once TRBJ2-1 . TRBV5-1